Shown below are 5 T cell receptor beta chains from a single sample sequenced in a study of follicular helper T cells after annual influenza vaccination. Some clones are missing from TCRdb's copy, which holds only in-frame ones; the method was immunoSEQ multiplex PCR. The table has some 15,000 clones, 84% seen once. The sample's time point: 2014-2015 season, pre-vaccination. Sequenced material: CXCR5- memory CD4+ T cells sorted from blood, taken on the day of influenza vaccination. The source is an adult who received the influenza vaccine.

V is TRBV28 and J is TRBJ1-1; D ambiguous. The CDR3 sequence is 13 residues long. V lost 3 bases to trimming and J lost 5 bases, with 10 bases between them. Germline values: CDR1 MDHEN, CDR2 SYDVKM. DNA for the CDR3: TGTGCCAGCAGTTTGCAGGCGGGGACTGAAGCTTTCTTT. It encodes CASSLQAGTEAFF.

The chain employs TRBV7-2 and TRBJ1-3; unclear D gene. The V gene lost 3 bases and the J gene lost 4 bases, with 4 bases spanning the gap. This CDR3 is 12 amino acids long. CDR1 is SGHTA and CDR2 is FQGNSA in the germline V gene. DNA for the CDR3: TGTGCCAGCAGCTTTTACGGAAACACCATATATTTT. Its translation: CASSFYGNTIYF.

The chain carries TRBV6-1 and TRBJ1-2; D uncertain. Germline CDR1 MNHNS, CDR2 SASEGT. The germline V and J ends were trimmed by 1 base and 4 bases, with 4 bases remaining between them. The CDR3 is 12 amino acids. The CDR3 sequence: CASSEGFYGYTF. The CDR3 DNA follows: TGTGCCAGCAGTGAAGGGTTCTATGGCTACACCTTC.

This sequence joins TRBV29-1 and TRBJ2-1; D gene unclear. The CDR3 covers 13 residues. Germline V gene lookup returns CDR1 SQVTM and CDR2 ANQGSEA. V was trimmed by 7 bases and J by 3 bases, leaving 13 bases between them. CDR3 sequence reads: CSAGVGDYNEQFF. The DNA for the CDR3 is TGCAGCGCCGGTGTTGGAGACTACAATGAGCAGTTCTTC.

The chain links TRBV7-9 to TRBJ2-3; 7 nucleotides align to TRBD2. Germline CDR1 SEHNR, CDR2 FQNEAQ (reference sequence). The CDR3 is made up of 14 amino acids. The V segment lost 4 bases and the J segment 2 bases; nucleotides outside the gene matches: 3. CDR3: CASSWAGDTDTQYF. CDR3 coding DNA: TGTGCCAGCAGCTGGGCGGGGGACACAGATACGCAGTATTTT.